The 23 T cell receptor beta chains below were found in one sample sequenced in a study of T-cell memory formation after mild COVID-19. TCRdb re-derived calls from the 5' RACE reads in MiXCR, one entry per CDR3 protein. The sample carries more than 80,000 distinct CDR3 sequences, under 15% recorded once. Source material: PBMCs or a T cell subset sorted from them (not recorded which). These receptors were collected from an adult woman who had mild COVID-19 (a few samples of this study predate the infection). Cell type and time point are not known.

This clonotype turned up a few times. The chain joins TRBV20-1 to TRBJ2-7; 7 bases align to TRBD1. Per the germline V gene, CDR1 is DFQATT and CDR2 is SNEGSKA (reference sequence). Losses at the gene ends were 4 bases for V and 0 bases for J; bases not matched to a gene: 15. The CDR3 has 17 amino acids. DNA for the CDR3: TGCAGTGCTACATTAACATGGGGGACAGCGAGCTCCTACGAGCAGTACTTC. As protein: CSATLTWGTASSYEQYF.

This clonotype has just a few counts. The chain has TRBV2 and TRBJ2-7; D uncertain. CDR3 size: 13 residues. The V end was cut by 4 bases, the J end by 2 bases, with 9 bases between. CDR1 is SNHLY and CDR2 is FYNNEI in the germline V gene. The CDR3 coding sequence is TGTGCCAGCAGTGGGCCCCCGACCTACGAGCAGTACTTC. Amino acid sequence: CASSGPPTYEQYF.

The chain has TRBV11-2 and TRBJ2-5, with D maybe TRBD1 (5 bases). Deletions cut 0 bases from V and 3 bases from J, with 14 bases between. This CDR3 is 16 amino acids long. The V gene's germline CDR1 is SGHAT and CDR2 FQNNGV. The CDR3 sequence: CASSLEGALWEETQYF. CDR3 nucleotides: TGTGCCAGCAGCTTAGAAGGGGCTTTGTGGGAAGAGACCCAGTACTTC.

This clonotype was seen a few times. The J gene is TRBJ2-1, the V gene TRBV2; D may be TRBD1 (7 bases). This CDR3 region has 13 residues. Trimming left V 4 bases short and J 8 bases short, with 12 bases between. Germline V gene data show CDR1 as SNHLY and CDR2 as FYNNEI. As DNA, the CDR3 is TGTGCCAGCAGTGGTCAGGGGGGCTATGAGCAGTTCTTC. Translation gives CASSGQGGYEQFF.

J is TRBJ2-5 and V is TRBV4-2; 8 positions agree with TRBD2. The CDR3 has 15 amino acids. The J segment lost 0 bases and the V segment lost 4 bases, leaving 4 bases of the junction unmatched. Germline loops: CDR1 LGHNA, CDR2 YNFKEQ. The CDR3 region has the DNA TGTGCCAGCAGCCCAAAGCGGGGGTACCAAGAGACCCAGTACTTC. Translation: CASSPKRGYQETQYF.

The sample holds many counts of this clonotype. The chain couples TRBV5-1 to TRBJ2-7, with TRBD1 identical over 8 bases. Germline-derived CDR1 and CDR2 are SGHRS and YFSETQ. There are 13 residues in the CDR3. V was pared by 4 bases and J by 6 bases, with 6 bases of the junction left unmatched. The CDR3 region has the DNA TGCGCCAGCAGCCTTACAGGGGGACTCGAGCAGTACTTC. Its translation is CASSLTGGLEQYF. The whole variable domain, remainder taken from reference TRBV5-1 and TRBJ2-7, is KAGVTQTPRYLIKTRGQQVTLSCSPISGHRSVSWYQQTPGQGLQFLFEYFSETQRNKGNFPGRFSGRQFSNSRSEMNVSTLELGDSALYLCASSLTGGLEQYFGPGTRLTVT.

This clonotype was seen at least ten times. The rearrangement joins TRBV20-1 to TRBJ2-7, with D possibly TRBD1 on 5 matching bases. CDR1 and CDR2 (germline): DFQATT, SNEGSKA (reference sequence). The V end was cut by 3 bases, the J end by 3 bases, with 15 bases between. The CDR3 contains 14 residues. The chain's CDR3 is CSASNQGVNYEQYF. CDR3 in DNA: TGCAGTGCTAGCAATCAGGGCGTCAACTACGAGCAGTACTTC.

Only a few counts were recorded for this clonotype. The chain has TRBV30 and TRBJ1-5; no clear D gene. Germline V gives CDR1 GTSNPN, CDR2 SVGIG (reference sequence). The CDR3 is made up of 13 amino acids. V was pared by 0 bases and J by 3 bases, with 6 bases between. CDR3 in amino acids: CAWSVGFNQPQHF. The CDR3 DNA reads as TGTGCCTGGAGTGTTGGGTTCAATCAGCCCCAGCATTTT.

This clonotype has just a few counts. The chain is built from TRBV9 and TRBJ2-1; either TRBD1 or TRBD2 may supply D (8 bases each). This CDR3 comprises 18 residues. Germline CDR1 is SGDLS and CDR2 is YYNGEE. V lost 1 base and J 5 bases, leaving 22 bases between the germline ends. The CDR3 protein is CASSVTGGLEAPDNEQFF. In nucleotides, the CDR3 is TGTGCCAGCAGCGTAACAGGGGGACTAGAGGCCCCCGACAATGAGCAGTTCTTC.

This chain uses TRBV10-3 with TRBJ2-1; 10 bases match TRBD2. This CDR3 spans 17 amino acids. Germline V gene data show CDR1 as ENHRY and CDR2 as SYGVKD. V was pared by 2 bases and J by 6 bases, with 10 bases of the junction left unmatched. CDR3 protein: CAISEVIAGGKGNEQFF. Written as DNA, the CDR3 is TGTGCCATCAGTGAGGTTATAGCGGGAGGTAAAGGCAATGAGCAGTTCTTC.

The chain joins TRBV15 to TRBJ2-2; 8 bases line up with TRBD1. V was pared by 8 bases and J by 1 base, with 12 bases of the junction left unmatched. Germline V gene data show CDR1 as LNHNV and CDR2 as YYDKDF (reference sequence). The CDR3 is 17 amino acids. This CDR3 is CATGWTRQGRNTGELFF. The CDR3 bases are TGTGCCACCGGATGGACACGACAGGGGAGGAACACCGGGGAGCTGTTTTTT.

The sample holds a few counts of this clonotype. This chain links TRBV12-3 or TRBV12-4 with TRBJ2-2, with D hard to call. V lost 3 bases, J lost 5 bases, and 7 bases lay in between. The CDR3 loop spans 13 amino acids. CDR3 nucleotides: TGTGCCAGCAGTTTCTCGAGTACCGGGGAGCTGTTTTTT. Protein product: CASSFSSTGELFF.

The CDR3: CASSSHGGGSYNEQFF. The DNA for the CDR3 is TGTGCCAGCAGCTCACATGGTGGGGGCTCCTACAATGAGCAGTTCTTC. The chain links TRBV7-3 to TRBJ2-1; D is perhaps TRBD1 or TRBD2 (5 bases each). CDR1 is SGHTA and CDR2 is FQGTGA in the germline V gene. V dropped 4 bases and J dropped 0 bases, with 13 bases sitting between them. The CDR3 sequence is 16 residues long.

This clonotype was counted only a few times. The V and J genes are TRBV29-1 and TRBJ2-1; D uncertain. Per germline, CDR1 SQVTM and CDR2 ANQGSEA. The CDR3 totals 12 residues. The V and J ends lost 0 bases and 5 bases respectively, with 5 bases between them. CDR3 in DNA: TGCAGCGTTGAAGAGGGGAACAATGAGCAGTTCTTC. It codes for CSVEEGNNEQFF.

The V gene is TRBV19, the J gene TRBJ1-2; D uncertain. The CDR3 consists of 13 residues. Trimming took 1 base from V and 4 from J, leaving 7 bases between them. Germline V CDR1 and CDR2: LNHDA, SQIVND (reference sequence). CDR3 protein: CASSIVDFYGYTF. The CDR3 bases are TGTGCCAGTAGTATAGTCGACTTCTATGGCTACACCTTC.

CDR3 loop: CSVESGGEETQYF. The CDR3 region has the DNA TGCAGCGTTGAATCAGGGGGCGAAGAGACCCAGTACTTC. The V gene is TRBV29-1, the J gene TRBJ2-5; 8 nucleotides agree with TRBD1. CDR1 and CDR2 from the germline V gene are SQVTM and ANQGSEA. CDR3 length: 13 amino acids. After removal of 2 bases from V and 3 bases from J, the junction contained 2 bases not matched to a gene.

This clonotype was recorded a few times. The rearrangement links TRBV20-1 to TRBJ1-5, with D perhaps TRBD1 (5 bases). The CDR3 loop spans 14 amino acids. V lost 3 bases, J lost 3 bases, and 12 bases lay in between. Germline V gives CDR1 DFQATT, CDR2 SNEGSKA (reference sequence). The DNA for the CDR3 is TGCAGTGCTAGGCTAGGGGACCTCAATCAGCCCCAGCATTTT. Amino acid sequence: CSARLGDLNQPQHF.

The chain is built from TRBV5-6 and TRBJ1-1; D is possibly TRBD1 (5 bases). CDR1 and CDR2 (germline): SGHDT, YYEEEE. This CDR3 has 13 residues. The V end lost 4 bases, the J end lost 2 bases, and 9 bases lay between the germline ends. The DNA of the CDR3 is TGTGCCAGCAGCATCGGGGGTAACACTGAAGCTTTCTTT. Translation: CASSIGGNTEAFF.

This clonotype occurred a few times. V usage is TRBV29-1 and J usage is TRBJ2-2; D uncertain. Germline assignment: CDR1 SQVTM and CDR2 ANQGSEA. There are 11 residues in the CDR3. The V gene lost 6 bases and the J gene lost 7 bases, with 9 bases spanning the gap. The CDR3 here is CSVERVGELFF. The CDR3 nucleotides are TGCAGCGTAGAAAGGGTCGGGGAGCTGTTTTTT.

This clonotype was observed a few times. The chain combines TRBV12-3 or TRBV12-4 with TRBJ2-2, with a tentative D call TRBD2 (5 bases). Trimming left V 3 bases short and J 7 bases short, with 12 bases between. The CDR3 totals 14 residues. Written as DNA, the CDR3 is TGTGCCAGCAGTTTTTATCGGGGTAGCGGGGAGCTGTTTTTT. It encodes CASSFYRGSGELFF.

This clonotype occurred a few times. The gene calls are TRBV7-9 and TRBJ2-2, with D possibly matching TRBD1 (6 bases). The CDR3 covers 18 residues. Trimming left V 2 bases short and J 0 bases short, with 16 bases between. Germline V lookup: CDR1 SEHNR, CDR2 FQNEAQ (reference sequence). CDR3: CASSLPPPQGTNTGELFF. The CDR3 coding sequence is TGTGCCAGCAGCTTACCCCCTCCTCAGGGGACGAACACCGGGGAGCTGTTTTTT. Combining the CDR3 with reference TRBV7-9 and TRBJ2-2 gives the whole variable domain DTGVSQNPRHKITKRGQNVTFRCDPISEHNRLYWYRQTLGQGPEFLTYFQNEAQLEKSRLLSDRFSAERPKGSFSTLEIQRTEQGDSAMYLCASSLPPPQGTNTGELFFGEGSRLTVL.

This clonotype was counted between two and nine times. This chain connects TRBV5-1 to TRBJ1-1, with D uncertain. The CDR3 sequence is 15 residues long. Trimming took off 0 bases at V and 4 bases at J, with 13 bases between the two ends. The germline V gene has CDR1 SGHRS and CDR2 YFSETQ. The CDR3: CASSLARASRTEAFF. The CDR3 DNA reads TGCGCCAGCAGCTTGGCCCGAGCCTCGCGCACTGAAGCTTTCTTT.

The chain carries TRBV9 and TRBJ1-2, with D possibly matching TRBD1 (5 bases). Germline assignment: CDR1 SGDLS and CDR2 YYNGEE. The V end was cut by 4 bases, the J end by 0 bases, with 16 bases between. This CDR3 comprises 16 residues. CDR3 protein: CASSLIPQDTNYGYTF. The CDR3 bases are TGTGCCAGCAGCCTTATCCCCCAGGACACTAACTATGGCTACACCTTC.